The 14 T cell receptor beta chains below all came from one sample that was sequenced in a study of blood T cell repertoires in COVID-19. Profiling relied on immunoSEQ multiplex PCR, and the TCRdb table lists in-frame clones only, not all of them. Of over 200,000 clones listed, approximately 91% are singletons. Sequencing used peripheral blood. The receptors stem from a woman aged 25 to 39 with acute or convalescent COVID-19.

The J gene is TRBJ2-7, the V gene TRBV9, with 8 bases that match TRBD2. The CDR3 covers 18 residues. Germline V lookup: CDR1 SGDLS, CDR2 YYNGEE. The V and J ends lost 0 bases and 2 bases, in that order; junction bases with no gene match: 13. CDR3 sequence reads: CASSVGSSGRDTTYEQYF. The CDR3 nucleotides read TGTGCCAGCAGCGTAGGGTCCAGCGGGAGAGATACGACCTACGAGCAGTACTTC.

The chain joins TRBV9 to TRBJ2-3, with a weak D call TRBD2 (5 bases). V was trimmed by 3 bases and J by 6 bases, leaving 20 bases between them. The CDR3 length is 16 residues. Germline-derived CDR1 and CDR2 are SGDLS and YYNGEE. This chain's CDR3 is CASSGEGSRTEDTQYF. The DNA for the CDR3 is TGTGCCAGCAGCGGAGAAGGTAGCAGGACTGAGGATACGCAGTATTTT.

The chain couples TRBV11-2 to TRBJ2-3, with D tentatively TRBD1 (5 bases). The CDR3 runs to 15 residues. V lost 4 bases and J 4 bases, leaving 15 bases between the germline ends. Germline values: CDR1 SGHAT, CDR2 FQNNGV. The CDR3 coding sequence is TGTGCCAGCAGCTATGCAGGGATTCAGGCAGATACGCAGTATTTT. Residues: CASSYAGIQADTQYF.

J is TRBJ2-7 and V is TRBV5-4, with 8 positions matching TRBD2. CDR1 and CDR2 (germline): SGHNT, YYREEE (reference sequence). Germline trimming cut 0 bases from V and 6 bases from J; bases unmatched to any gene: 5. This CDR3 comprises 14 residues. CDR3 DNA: TGTGCCAGCAGCTTGGTAGGACTAGCAGCCGAGCAGTACTTC. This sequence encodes CASSLVGLAAEQYF.

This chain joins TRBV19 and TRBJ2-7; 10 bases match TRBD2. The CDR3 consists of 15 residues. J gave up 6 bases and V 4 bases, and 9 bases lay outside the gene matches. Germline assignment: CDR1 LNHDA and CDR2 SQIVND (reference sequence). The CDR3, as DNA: TGTGCCAGTAGTAACCTAGCGGGGGCTCATTCCGAGCAGTACTTC. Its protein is CASSNLAGAHSEQYF.

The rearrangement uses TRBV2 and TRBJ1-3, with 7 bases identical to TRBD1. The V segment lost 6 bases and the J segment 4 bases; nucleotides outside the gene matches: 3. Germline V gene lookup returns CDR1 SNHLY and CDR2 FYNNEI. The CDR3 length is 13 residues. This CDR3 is CASSGTEGNTIYF. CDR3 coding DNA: TGTGCCAGCAGCGGGACAGAAGGAAACACCATATATTTT.

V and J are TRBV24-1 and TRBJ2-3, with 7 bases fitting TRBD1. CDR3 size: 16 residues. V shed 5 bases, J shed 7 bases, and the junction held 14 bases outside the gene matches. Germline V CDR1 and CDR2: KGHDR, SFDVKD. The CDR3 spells CATSAPDRKTENTQYF. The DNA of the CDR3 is TGTGCCACCAGTGCCCCGGACAGGAAGACTGAAAATACGCAGTATTTT.

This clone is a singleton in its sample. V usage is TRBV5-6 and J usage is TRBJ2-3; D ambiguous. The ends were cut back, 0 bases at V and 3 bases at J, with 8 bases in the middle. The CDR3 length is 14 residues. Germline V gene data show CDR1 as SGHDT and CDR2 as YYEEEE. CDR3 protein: CASSLGGLTDTQYF. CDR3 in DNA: TGTGCCAGCAGCTTGGGAGGTTTGACAGATACGCAGTATTTT.

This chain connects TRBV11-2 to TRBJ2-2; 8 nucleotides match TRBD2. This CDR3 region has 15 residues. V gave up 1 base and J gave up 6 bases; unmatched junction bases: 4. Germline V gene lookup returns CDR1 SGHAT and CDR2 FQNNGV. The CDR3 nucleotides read TGTGCCAGCAGCTTAGCGGGAGGGCCCGCCGGGGAGCTGTTTTTT. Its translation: CASSLAGGPAGELFF.

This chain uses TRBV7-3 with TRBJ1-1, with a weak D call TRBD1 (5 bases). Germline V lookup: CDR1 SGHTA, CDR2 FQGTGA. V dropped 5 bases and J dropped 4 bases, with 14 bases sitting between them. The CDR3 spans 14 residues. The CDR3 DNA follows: TGTGCCAGCAGCCAGGGCCCCTCCGGCACTGAAGCTTTCTTT. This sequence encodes CASSQGPSGTEAFF.

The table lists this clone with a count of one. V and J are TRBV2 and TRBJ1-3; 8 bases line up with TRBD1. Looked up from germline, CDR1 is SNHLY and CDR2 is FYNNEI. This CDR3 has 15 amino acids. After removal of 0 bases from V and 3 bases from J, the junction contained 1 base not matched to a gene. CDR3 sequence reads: CASSEATGVGNTIYF. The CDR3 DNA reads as TGTGCCAGCAGTGAAGCGACAGGGGTTGGAAACACCATATATTTT.

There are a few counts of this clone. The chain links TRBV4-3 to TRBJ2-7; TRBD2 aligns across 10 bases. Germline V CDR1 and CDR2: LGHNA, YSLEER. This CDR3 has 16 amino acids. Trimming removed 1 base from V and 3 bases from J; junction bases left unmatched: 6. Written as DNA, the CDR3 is TGCGCCAGCAGCCAAGGATGGACTAGCGGAGACTACGAGCAGTACTTC. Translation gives CASSQGWTSGDYEQYF.

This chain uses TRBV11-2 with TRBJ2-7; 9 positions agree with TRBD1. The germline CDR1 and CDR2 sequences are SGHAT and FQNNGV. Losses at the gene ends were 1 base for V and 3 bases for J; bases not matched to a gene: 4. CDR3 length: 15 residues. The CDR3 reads CASSLAMTGGYEQYF. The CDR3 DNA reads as TGTGCCAGCAGCTTAGCCATGACAGGGGGCTACGAGCAGTACTTC.

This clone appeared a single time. CDR3 in amino acids: CASSSVQGMNTEAFF. CDR3 coding DNA: TGTGCCAGCAGCTCCGTACAGGGTATGAACACTGAAGCTTTCTTT. The J gene is TRBJ1-1, the V gene TRBV7-3; tentatively, D is TRBD1 (6 bases). This CDR3 spans 15 amino acids. V was shortened by 4 bases and J by 0 bases, with 12 bases between the two germline ends. The V gene's germline CDR1 is SGHTA and CDR2 FQGTGA.